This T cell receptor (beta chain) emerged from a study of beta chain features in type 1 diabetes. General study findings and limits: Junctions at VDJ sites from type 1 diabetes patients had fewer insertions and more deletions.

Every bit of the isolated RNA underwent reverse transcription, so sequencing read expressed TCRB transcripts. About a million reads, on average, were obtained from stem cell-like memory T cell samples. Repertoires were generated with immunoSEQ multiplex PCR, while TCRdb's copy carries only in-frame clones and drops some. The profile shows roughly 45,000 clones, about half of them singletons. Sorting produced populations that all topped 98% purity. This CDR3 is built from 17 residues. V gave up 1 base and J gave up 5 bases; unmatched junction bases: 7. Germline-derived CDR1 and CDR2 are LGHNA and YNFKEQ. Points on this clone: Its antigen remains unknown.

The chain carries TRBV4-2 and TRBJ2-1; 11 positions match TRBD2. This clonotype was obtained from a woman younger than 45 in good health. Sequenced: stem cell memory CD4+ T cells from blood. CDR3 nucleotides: TGTGCCAGCAGCCAAGTAATAGCGGGAGGGCCCGACAATGAGCAGTTCTTC. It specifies CASSQVIAGGPDNEQFF.